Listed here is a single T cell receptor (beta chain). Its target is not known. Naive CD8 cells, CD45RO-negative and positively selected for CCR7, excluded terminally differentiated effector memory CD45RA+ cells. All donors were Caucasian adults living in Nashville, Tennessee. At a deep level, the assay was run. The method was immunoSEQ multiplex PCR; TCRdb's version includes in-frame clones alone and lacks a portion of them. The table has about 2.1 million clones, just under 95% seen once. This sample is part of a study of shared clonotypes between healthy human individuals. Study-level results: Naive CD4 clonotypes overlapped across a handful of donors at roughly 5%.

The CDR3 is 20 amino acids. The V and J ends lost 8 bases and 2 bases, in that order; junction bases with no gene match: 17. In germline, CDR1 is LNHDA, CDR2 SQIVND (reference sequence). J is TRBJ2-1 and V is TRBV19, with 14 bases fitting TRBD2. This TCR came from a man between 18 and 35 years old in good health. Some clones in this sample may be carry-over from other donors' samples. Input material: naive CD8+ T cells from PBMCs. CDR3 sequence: CASAPTTSGRDGTPYNEQFF. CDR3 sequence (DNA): TGTGCCAGTGCCCCCACGACTAGCGGGAGGGATGGGACCCCCTACAATGAGCAGTTCTTC. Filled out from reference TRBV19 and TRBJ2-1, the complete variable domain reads DGGITQSPKYLFRKEGQNVTLSCEQNLNHDAMYWYRQDPGQGLRLIYYSQIVNDFQKGDIAEGYSVSREKKESFPLTVTSAQKNPTAFYLCASAPTTSGRDGTPYNEQFFGPGTRLTVL.